This TCR beta chain came from a study of T cells in Graves' hyperthyroidism and ophthalmopathy. Findings and limits, study-wide: Researchers report that a 13 V-J model separated ophthalmopathy from stable hyperthyroidism. Blood also showed most of the thyroid clonotypes that were expanded above 0.001.

RNA transcripts yielded amplified TCR beta CDR3 regions. HTBI primers drove first-round RT-PCR of the TCR CDR3. TCRdb ran MiXCR on the multiplex PCR reads and lists one entry per CDR3 protein. Altogether approximately 430,000 distinct CDR3 sequences are present, 15% to 17% being singletons, with the ten largest covering roughly 15%. Diagnosis of hyperthyroidism was new in patients aged 18 to 65, and its duration was under 2 months. The CDR3 spans 17 residues. Germline V CDR1 and CDR2: KGHSH, LQKENI. V was clipped by 5 bases and J by 4 bases; unmatched bases: 6. Many counts were recorded for this clonotype. The antigen is unknown.

The chain carries TRBV18 and TRBJ2-1; TRBD2 aligns across 15 bases. Sequenced sample: blood. This TCR derives from a young woman with Graves' hyperthyroidism. The CDR3 spells CASSTGLAGGGYNEQFF. In DNA, the CDR3 is TGTGCCAGCTCAACGGGACTAGCGGGAGGAGGGTACAATGAGCAGTTCTTC.